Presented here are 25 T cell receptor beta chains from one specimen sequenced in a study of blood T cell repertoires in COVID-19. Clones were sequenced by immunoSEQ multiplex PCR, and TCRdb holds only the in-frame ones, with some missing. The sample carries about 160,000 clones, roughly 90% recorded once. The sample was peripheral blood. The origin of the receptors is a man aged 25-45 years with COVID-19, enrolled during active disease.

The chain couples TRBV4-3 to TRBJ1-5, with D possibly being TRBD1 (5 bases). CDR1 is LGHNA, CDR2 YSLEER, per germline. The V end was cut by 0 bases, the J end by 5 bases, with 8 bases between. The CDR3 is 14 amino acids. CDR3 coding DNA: TGCGCCAGCAGCCAAGAGACAGCGTATCAGCCCCAGCATTTT. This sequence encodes CASSQETAYQPQHF.

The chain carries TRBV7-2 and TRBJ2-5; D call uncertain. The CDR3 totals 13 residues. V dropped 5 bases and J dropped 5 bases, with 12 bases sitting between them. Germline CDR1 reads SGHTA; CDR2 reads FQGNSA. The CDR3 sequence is CASSLGYLETQYF. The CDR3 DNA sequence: TGTGCCAGCAGCCTAGGTTACTTGGAGACCCAGTACTTC.

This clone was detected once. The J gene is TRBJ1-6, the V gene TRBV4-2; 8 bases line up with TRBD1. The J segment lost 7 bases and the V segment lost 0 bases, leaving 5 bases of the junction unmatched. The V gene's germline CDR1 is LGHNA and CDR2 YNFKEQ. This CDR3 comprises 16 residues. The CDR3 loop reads CASSQDRNRGNSPLHF. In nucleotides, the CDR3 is TGTGCCAGCAGCCAAGATCGGAACAGGGGGAATTCACCCCTCCACTTT.

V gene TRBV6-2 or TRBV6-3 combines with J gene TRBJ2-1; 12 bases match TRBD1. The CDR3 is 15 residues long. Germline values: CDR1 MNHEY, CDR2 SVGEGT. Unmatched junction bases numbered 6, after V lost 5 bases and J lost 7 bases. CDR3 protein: CASSTGQGARNEQFF. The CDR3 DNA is TGTGCCAGCAGTACGGGACAGGGGGCTCGGAATGAGCAGTTCTTC.

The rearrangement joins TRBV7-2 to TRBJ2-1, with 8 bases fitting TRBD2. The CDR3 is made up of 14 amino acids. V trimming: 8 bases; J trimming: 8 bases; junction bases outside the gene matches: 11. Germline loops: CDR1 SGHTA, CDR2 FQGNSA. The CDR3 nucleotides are TGTGCCAGCTACCTCAGCGGGAGCGGGTATGAGCAGTTCTTC. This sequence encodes CASYLSGSGYEQFF.

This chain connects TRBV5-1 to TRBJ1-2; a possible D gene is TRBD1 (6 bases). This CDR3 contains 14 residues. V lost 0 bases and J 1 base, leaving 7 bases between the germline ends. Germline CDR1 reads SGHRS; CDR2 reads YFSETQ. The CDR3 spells CASSLGDNNYGYTF. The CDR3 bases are TGCGCCAGCAGCTTGGGGGACAATAACTATGGCTACACCTTC. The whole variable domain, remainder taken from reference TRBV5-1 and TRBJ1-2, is KAGVTQTPRYLIKTRGQQVTLSCSPISGHRSVSWYQQTPGQGLQFLFEYFSETQRNKGNFPGRFSGRQFSNSRSEMNVSTLELGDSALYLCASSLGDNNYGYTFGSGTRLTVV.

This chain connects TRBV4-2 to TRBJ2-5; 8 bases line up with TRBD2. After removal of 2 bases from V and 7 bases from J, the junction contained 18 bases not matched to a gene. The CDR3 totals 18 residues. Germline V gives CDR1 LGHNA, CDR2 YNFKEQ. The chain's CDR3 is CASSQRIGSGTSEATQYF. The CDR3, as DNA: TGTGCCAGCAGCCAACGAATCGGTAGCGGGACTTCGGAGGCGACCCAGTACTTC.

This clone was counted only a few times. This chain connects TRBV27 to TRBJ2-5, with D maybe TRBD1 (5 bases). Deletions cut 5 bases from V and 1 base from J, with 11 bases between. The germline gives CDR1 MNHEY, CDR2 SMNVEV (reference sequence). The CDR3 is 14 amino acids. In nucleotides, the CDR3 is TGTGCCAGCAGTCCCGGACAAATCCAAGAGACCCAGTACTTC. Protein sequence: CASSPGQIQETQYF.

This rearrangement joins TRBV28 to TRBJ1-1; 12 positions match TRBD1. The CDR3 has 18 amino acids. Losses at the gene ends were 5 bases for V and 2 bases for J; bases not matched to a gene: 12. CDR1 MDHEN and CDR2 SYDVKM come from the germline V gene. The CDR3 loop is CASSVFRGQGAGNTEAFF. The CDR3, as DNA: TGTGCCAGCAGTGTCTTTAGGGGACAGGGGGCAGGAAACACTGAAGCTTTCTTT.

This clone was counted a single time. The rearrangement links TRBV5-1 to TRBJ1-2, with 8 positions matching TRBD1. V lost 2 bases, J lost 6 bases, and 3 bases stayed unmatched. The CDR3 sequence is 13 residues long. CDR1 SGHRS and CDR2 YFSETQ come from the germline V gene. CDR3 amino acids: CASSFQGAHGYTF. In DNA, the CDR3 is TGCGCCAGCAGCTTCCAGGGGGCGCATGGCTACACCTTC.

The DNA for the CDR3 is TGTGCCACCAGCGAGGTCTATTCTAGCAATCAGCCCCAGCATTTT. Its protein is CATSEVYSSNQPQHF. This chain links TRBV15 with TRBJ1-5; D unresolved. CDR3 size: 15 residues. The germline V gene has CDR1 LNHNV and CDR2 YYDKDF (reference sequence). Trimming left V 5 bases short and J 0 bases short, with 11 bases between.

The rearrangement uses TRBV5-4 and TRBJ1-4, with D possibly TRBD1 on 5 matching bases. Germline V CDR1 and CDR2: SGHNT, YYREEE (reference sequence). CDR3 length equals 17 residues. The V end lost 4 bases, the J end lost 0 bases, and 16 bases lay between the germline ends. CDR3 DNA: TGTGCCAGCAGCGATACTAAGACAGTAGCAACTAATGAAAAACTGTTTTTT. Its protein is CASSDTKTVATNEKLFF.

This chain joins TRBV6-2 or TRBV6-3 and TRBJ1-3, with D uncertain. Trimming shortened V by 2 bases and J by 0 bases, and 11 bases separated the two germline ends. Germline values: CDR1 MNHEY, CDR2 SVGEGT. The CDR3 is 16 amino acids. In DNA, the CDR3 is TGTGCCAGCAGTTACCAGCGGGCGAGCTCTGGAAACACCATATATTTT. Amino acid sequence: CASSYQRASSGNTIYF.

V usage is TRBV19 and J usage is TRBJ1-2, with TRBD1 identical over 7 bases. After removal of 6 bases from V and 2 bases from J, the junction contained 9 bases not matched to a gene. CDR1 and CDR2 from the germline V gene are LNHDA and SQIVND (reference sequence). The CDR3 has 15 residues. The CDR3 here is CASSGPGQSNYGYTF. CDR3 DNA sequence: TGTGCCAGTAGCGGTCCGGGACAGAGCAACTATGGCTACACCTTC.

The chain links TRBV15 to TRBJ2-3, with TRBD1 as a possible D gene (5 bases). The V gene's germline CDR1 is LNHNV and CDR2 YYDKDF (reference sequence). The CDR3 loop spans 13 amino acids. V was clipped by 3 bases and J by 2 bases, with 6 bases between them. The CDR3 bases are TGTGCCACCAGCAGGGACATCACAGATACGCAGTATTTT. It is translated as CATSRDITDTQYF.

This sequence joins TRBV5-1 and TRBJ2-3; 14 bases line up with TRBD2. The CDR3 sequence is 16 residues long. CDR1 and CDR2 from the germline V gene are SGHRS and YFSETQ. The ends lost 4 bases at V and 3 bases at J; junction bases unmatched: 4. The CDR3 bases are TGCGCCAGCAGCCCGGGACTAGCGGGAGTTACAGATACGCAGTATTTT. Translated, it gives CASSPGLAGVTDTQYF. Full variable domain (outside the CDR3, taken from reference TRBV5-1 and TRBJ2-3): KAGVTQTPRYLIKTRGQQVTLSCSPISGHRSVSWYQQTPGQGLQFLFEYFSETQRNKGNFPGRFSGRQFSNSRSEMNVSTLELGDSALYLCASSPGLAGVTDTQYFGPGTRLTVL.

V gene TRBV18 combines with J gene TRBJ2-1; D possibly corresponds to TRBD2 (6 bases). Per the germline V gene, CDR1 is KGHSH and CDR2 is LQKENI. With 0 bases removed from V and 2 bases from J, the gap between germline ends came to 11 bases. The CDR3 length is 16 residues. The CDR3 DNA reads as TGTGCCAGCTCACCACCGGGGGGTACCACCTACAATGAGCAGTTCTTC. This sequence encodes CASSPPGGTTYNEQFF.

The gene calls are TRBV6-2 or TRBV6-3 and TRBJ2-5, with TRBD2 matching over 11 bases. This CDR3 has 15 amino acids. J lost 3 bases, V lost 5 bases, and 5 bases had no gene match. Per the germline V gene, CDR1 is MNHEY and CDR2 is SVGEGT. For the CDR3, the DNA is TGTGCCAGCAGTCCCGGGACTAGCGGTAAAGAGACCCAGTACTTC. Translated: CASSPGTSGKETQYF.

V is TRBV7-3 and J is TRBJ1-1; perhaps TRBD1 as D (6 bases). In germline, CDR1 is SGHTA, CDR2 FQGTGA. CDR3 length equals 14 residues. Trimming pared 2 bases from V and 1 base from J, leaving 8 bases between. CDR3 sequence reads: CASSLWGQNTEAFF. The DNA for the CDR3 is TGTGCCAGCAGCTTATGGGGGCAGAACACTGAAGCTTTCTTT.

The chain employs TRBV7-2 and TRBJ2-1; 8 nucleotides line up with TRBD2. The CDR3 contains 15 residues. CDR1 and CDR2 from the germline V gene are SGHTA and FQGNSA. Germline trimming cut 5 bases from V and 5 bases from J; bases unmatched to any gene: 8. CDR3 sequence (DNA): TGTGCCAGCAGCAGTCCCGGGAGGGCCCACAATGAGCAGTTCTTC. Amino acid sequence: CASSSPGRAHNEQFF.

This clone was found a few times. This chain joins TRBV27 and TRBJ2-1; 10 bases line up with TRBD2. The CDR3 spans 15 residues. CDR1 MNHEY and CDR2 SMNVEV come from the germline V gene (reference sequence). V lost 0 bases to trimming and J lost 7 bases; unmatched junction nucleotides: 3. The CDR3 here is CASSLSSGRENEQFF. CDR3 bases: TGTGCCAGCAGTTTATCCAGCGGGAGGGAGAATGAGCAGTTCTTC.

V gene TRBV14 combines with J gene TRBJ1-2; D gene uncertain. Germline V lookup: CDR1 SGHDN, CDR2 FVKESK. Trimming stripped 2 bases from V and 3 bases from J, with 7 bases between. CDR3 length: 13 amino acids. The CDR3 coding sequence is TGTGCCAGCAGCCAACAGGCGTACTATGGCTACACCTTC. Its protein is CASSQQAYYGYTF. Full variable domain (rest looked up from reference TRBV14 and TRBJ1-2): EAGVTQFPSHSVIEKGQTVTLRCDPISGHDNLYWYRRVMGKEIKFLLHFVKESKQDESGMPNNRFLAERTGGTYSTLKVQPAELEDSGVYFCASSQQAYYGYTFGSGTRLTVV.

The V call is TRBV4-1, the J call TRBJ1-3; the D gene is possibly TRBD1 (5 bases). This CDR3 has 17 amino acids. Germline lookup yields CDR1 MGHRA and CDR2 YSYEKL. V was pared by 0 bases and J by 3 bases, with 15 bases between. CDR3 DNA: TGCGCCAGCAGCCAAGATAGAGACAGCGAAATTGGAAACACCATATATTTT. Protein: CASSQDRDSEIGNTIYF.

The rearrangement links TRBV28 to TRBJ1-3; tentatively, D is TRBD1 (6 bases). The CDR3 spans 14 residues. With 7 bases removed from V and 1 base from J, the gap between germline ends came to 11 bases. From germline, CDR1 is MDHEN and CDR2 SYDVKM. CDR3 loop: CASTPTGSGNTIYF. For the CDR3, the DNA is TGTGCCAGCACCCCAACAGGGTCTGGAAACACCATATATTTT.

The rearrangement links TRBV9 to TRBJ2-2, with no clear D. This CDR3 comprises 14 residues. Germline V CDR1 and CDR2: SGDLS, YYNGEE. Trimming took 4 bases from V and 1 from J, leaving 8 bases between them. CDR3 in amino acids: CASSRPVNTGELFF. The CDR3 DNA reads TGTGCCAGCAGCCGTCCGGTGAACACCGGGGAGCTGTTTTTT.